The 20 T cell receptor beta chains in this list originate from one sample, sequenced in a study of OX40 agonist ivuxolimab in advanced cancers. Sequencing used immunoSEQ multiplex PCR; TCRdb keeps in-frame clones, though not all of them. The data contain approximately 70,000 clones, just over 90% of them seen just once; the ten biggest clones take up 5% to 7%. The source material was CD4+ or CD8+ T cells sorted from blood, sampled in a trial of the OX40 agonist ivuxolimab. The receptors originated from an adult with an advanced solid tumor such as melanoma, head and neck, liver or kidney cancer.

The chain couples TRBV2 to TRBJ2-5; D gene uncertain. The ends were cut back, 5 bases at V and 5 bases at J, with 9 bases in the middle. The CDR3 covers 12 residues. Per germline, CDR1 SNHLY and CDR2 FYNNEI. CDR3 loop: CASSIPRETQYF. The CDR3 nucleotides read TGTGCCAGCAGTATCCCCCGCGAGACCCAGTACTTC.

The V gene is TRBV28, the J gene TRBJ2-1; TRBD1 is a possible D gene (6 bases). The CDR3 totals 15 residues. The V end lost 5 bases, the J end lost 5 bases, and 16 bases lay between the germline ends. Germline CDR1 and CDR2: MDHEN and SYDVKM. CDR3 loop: CASSAGVGIDNEQFF. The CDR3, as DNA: TGTGCCAGCAGTGCAGGGGTCGGTATCGACAATGAGCAGTTCTTC.

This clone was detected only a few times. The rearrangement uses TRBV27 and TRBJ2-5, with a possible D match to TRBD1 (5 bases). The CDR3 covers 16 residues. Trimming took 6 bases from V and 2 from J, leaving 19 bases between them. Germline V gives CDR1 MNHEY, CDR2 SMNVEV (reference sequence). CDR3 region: CASSPYSAGPQETQYF. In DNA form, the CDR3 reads TGTGCCAGCAGCCCCTACTCGGCAGGGCCGCAAGAGACCCAGTACTTC.

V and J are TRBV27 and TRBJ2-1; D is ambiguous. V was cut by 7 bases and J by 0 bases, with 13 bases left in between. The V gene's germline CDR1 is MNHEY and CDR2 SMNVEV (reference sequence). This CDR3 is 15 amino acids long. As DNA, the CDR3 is TGTGCCAGCACCCCCTTCGTCGCCTCCTACAATGAGCAGTTCTTC. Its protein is CASTPFVASYNEQFF.

The CDR3 DNA sequence: TGTGCCAGCACCCCCCTCCCGCAGGGTGTCAATGAGCAGTTCTTC. Translating it yields CASTPLPQGVNEQFF. The V call is TRBV27, the J call TRBJ2-1; D may be TRBD1 (5 bases). In germline, CDR1 is MNHEY, CDR2 SMNVEV (reference sequence). The CDR3 is 15 residues long. Trimming left V 7 bases short and J 6 bases short, with 19 bases between.

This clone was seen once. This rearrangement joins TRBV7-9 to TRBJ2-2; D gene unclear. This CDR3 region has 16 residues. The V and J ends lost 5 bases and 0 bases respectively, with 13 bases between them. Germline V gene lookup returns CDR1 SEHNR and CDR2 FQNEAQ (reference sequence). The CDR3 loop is CASSVRTPANTGELFF. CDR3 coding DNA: TGTGCCAGCAGCGTGAGGACCCCTGCGAACACCGGGGAGCTGTTTTTT.

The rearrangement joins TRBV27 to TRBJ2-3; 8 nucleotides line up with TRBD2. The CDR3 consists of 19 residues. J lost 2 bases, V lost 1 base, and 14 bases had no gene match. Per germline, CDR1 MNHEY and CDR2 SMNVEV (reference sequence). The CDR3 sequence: CASSLYPPVSGSDTDTQYF. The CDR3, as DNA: TGTGCCAGCAGTTTATACCCCCCCGTAAGCGGGAGCGACACAGATACGCAGTATTTT.

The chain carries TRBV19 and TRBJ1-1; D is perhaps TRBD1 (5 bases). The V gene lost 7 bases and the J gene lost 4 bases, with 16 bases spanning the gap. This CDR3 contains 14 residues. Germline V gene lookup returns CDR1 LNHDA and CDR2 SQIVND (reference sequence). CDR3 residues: CASTELGGGTEAFF. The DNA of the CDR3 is TGTGCCAGTACCGAACTCGGGGGGGGCACTGAAGCTTTCTTT.

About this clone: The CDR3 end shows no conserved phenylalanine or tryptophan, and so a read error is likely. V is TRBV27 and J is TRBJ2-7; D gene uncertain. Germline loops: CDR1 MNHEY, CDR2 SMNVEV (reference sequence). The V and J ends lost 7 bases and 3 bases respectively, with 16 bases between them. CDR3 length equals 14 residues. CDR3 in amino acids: CASTNLGHFYEQYL. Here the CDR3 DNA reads TGTGCCAGCACAAATCTGGGTCACTTCTACGAGCAGTACCTC.

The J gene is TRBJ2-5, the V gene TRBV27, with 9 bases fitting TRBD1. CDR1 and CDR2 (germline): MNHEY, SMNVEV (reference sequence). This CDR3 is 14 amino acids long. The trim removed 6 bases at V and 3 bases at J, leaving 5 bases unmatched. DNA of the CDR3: TGTGCCAGCAGCCAAAGGACAGGGGAAGAGACCCAGTACTTC. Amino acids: CASSQRTGEETQYF.

Here the CDR3 DNA reads TGCGCCAGCAGCTTAGGGGGGGGACCAGATACGCAGTATTTT. This codes for CASSLGGGPDTQYF. This chain joins TRBV5-1 and TRBJ2-3; a possible D gene is TRBD2 (7 bases). The ends were cut back, 2 bases at V and 4 bases at J, with 11 bases in the middle. Germline V gives CDR1 SGHRS, CDR2 YFSETQ. This CDR3 has 14 residues.

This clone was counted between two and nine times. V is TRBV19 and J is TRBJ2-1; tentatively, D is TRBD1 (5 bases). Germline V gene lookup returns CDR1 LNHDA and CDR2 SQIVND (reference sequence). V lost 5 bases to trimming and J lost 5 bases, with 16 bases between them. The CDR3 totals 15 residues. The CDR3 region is CASSLMKGADNEQFF. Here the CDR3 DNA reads TGTGCCAGTAGTTTGATGAAAGGGGCCGACAATGAGCAGTTCTTC.

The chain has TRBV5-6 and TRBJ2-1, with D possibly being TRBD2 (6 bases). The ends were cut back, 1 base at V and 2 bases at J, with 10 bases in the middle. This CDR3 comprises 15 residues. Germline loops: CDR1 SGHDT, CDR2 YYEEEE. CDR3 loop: CASSLSRGPYNEQFF. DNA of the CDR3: TGTGCCAGCAGCTTGTCGCGGGGCCCCTACAATGAGCAGTTCTTC.

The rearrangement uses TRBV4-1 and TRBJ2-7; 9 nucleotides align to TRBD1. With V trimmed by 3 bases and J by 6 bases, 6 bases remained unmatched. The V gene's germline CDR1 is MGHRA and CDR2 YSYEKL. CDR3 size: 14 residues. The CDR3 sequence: CASSHPQGAPEQYF. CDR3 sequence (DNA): TGCGCCAGCAGCCACCCACAGGGGGCCCCCGAGCAGTACTTC.

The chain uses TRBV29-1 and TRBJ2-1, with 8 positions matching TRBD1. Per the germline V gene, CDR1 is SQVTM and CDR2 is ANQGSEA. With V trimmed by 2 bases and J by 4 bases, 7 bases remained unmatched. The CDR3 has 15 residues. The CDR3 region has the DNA TGCAGCGTTGAAACAGGGGGAAACCCTTACAATGAGCAGTTCTTC. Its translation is CSVETGGNPYNEQFF.

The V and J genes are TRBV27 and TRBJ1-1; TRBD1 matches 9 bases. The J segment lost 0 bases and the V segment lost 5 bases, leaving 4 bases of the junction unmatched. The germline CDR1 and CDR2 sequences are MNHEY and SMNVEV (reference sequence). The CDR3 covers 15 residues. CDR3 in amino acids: CASSETGGLNTEAFF. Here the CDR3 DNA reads TGTGCCAGCAGTGAGACAGGGGGGCTGAACACTGAAGCTTTCTTT.

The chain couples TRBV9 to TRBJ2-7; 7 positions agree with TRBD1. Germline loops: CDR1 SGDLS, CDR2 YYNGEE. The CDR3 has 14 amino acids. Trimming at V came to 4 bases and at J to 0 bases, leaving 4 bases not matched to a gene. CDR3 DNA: TGTGCCAGCAGCTCCGGGACAGCCTCCTACGAGCAGTACTTC. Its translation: CASSSGTASYEQYF.

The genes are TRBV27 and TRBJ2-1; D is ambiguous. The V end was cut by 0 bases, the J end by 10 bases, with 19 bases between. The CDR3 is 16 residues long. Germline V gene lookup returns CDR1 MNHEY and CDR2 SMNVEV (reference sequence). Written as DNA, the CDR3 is TGTGCCAGCAGTTTATCGGGCGGACCGGCCTCAATAGAGCAGTTCTTC. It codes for CASSLSGGPASIEQFF.

The CDR3 region is CASSLLGGSNQPQHF. CDR3 DNA: TGTGCCAGCAGCTTACTAGGGGGAAGCAATCAGCCCCAGCATTTT. The rearrangement links TRBV7-2 to TRBJ1-5, with D possibly TRBD1 on 6 matching bases. In germline, CDR1 is SGHTA, CDR2 FQGNSA. The V and J ends lost 2 bases and 1 base respectively, with 9 bases between them. The CDR3 has 15 amino acids.

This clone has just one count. CDR3 protein: CASRRPGQVAGELFF. In nucleotides, the CDR3 is TGTGCCAGCAGGCGTCCGGGACAGGTCGCGGGGGAGCTGTTTTTT. The chain has TRBV7-9 and TRBJ2-2; 8 nucleotides agree with TRBD1. Germline V gene lookup returns CDR1 SEHNR and CDR2 FQNEAQ (reference sequence). J lost 8 bases, V lost 6 bases, and 11 bases had no gene match. CDR3 size: 15 residues.